These T cell receptor beta chains were read from a single sample in a study of blood T cell repertoires in COVID-19. Sequenced by immunoSEQ multiplex PCR; TCRdb stores in-frame clones only, minus some. The data show about 200,000 clones, 85% to 90% seen once. The sample consisted of peripheral blood. The receptor set was obtained from a man between 45 and 60 years old with acute or convalescent COVID-19. Both conserved end residues are part of each CDR3. The D gene is left open where the match is weak. Size values are once, few and many counts, or a class for expanded clones, and some rows have none.

d_gene	v_gene	j_gene	abundance	len	CDR3nt	CDR3aa
.	TRBV23-1	TRBJ1-5	.	14	TGCGCCAGCAGTCAAACGGGGGGGGATCAGCCCCAGCATTTT	CASSQTGGDQPQHF
.	TRBV6-1	TRBJ1-3	.	13	TGTGCCAGCAGTGAGTGGCCTGGAAACACCATATATTTT	CASSEWPGNTIYF
TRBD1	TRBV11-2	TRBJ1-2	.	15	TGTGCCAGCAGCTTAGGCACCGGGACAGGGTGGGGCTACACCTTC	CASSLGTGTGWGYTF
TRBD1	TRBV4-1	TRBJ1-2	.	17	TGCGCCAGCAGCCAAGATATCCGGGACAGCTTTAACTATGGCTACACCTTC	CASSQDIRDSFNYGYTF
.	TRBV20-1	TRBJ1-2	.	12	TGCAGTGCTAGTCGACTGAACTATGGCTACACCTTC	CSASRLNYGYTF
TRBD1	TRBV5-8	TRBJ1-5	once	16	TGTGCCAGCAGCCCGAGGACAGGGAAGAGCAATCAGCCCCAGCATTTT	CASSPRTGKSNQPQHF
.	TRBV2	TRBJ1-1	once	13	TGTGCCAGCAGGTTCACAGGGAACACTGAAGCTTTCTTT	CASRFTGNTEAFF
.	TRBV6-5	TRBJ2-7	.	14	TGTGCCAGCAGTTACCGGGACAACTCCTACGAGCAGTACTTC	CASSYRDNSYEQYF
TRBD2	TRBV19	TRBJ2-1	.	16	TGTGCCAGTAGTATCGCGGGGGGCACTATAAACAATGAGCAGTTCTTC	CASSIAGGTINNEQFF
.	TRBV2	TRBJ1-3	.	14	TGTGCCAAGGGGGGGTCCCAATCTGGAAACACCATATATTTT	CAKGGSQSGNTIYF
.	TRBV7-8	TRBJ1-6	.	17	TGTGCCAGCAGCTTTCCTGCGGGAGGGCTCTATAATTCACCCCTCCACTTT	CASSFPAGGLYNSPLHF
.	TRBV6-2/TRBV6-3	TRBJ1-4	.	18	TGTGCCAGCAGCCCTTATTCAGGGTCCACTTACGATAATGAAAAACTGTTTTTT	CASSPYSGSTYDNEKLFF
.	TRBV6-5	TRBJ1-6	few	16	TGTGCCAGCAGTTACTCGACCAGGAGGCCAAATTCACCCCTCCACTTT	CASSYSTRRPNSPLHF
.	TRBV18	TRBJ1-1	.	17	TGTGCCAGCTCACCACCGCTTGGCTCAGGGCTGAACACTGAAGCTTTCTTT	CASSPPLGSGLNTEAFF
.	TRBV18	TRBJ1-4	.	15	TGTGCCAGCTCAAGCGGGGCTGGGGGCGGTGAAAAACTGTTTTTT	CASSSGAGGGEKLFF
.	TRBV18	TRBJ2-3	.	15	TGTGCCAGCTCACCAGTGAAAGGGGTCGGAGATACGCAGTATTTT	CASSPVKGVGDTQYF
TRBD1	TRBV27	TRBJ2-2	.	15	TGTGCCAGCAGTTTGGGACAGGGGTTAACCGGGGAGCTGTTTTTT	CASSLGQGLTGELFF
TRBD1	TRBV6-5	TRBJ1-2	.	15	TGTGCCAGCACCGACTCGGACAGGGCTTACTATGGCTACACCTTC	CASTDSDRAYYGYTF
.	TRBV10-3	TRBJ1-1	.	15	TGTGCCATCAGTGATTTGGACCGGGGGAACACTGAAGCTTTCTTT	CAISDLDRGNTEAFF
TRBD2	TRBV7-9	TRBJ2-1	.	16	TGTGCCAGCAGGAGGACGGGGGGGCCTGCCTACAATGAGCAGTTCTTC	CASRRTGGPAYNEQFF
TRBD1	TRBV2	TRBJ1-2	.	15	TGTGCCAGCATAAGGGACAGAACTTCTGACTATGGCTACACCTTC	CASIRDRTSDYGYTF
TRBD1	TRBV5-5	TRBJ2-4	.	15	TGTGCCAGCAGCCCCGGGACAGGGGAGGGAAACATTCAGTACTTC	CASSPGTGEGNIQYF
TRBD1	TRBV27	TRBJ2-7	.	18	TGTGCCAGCAGCCGCATTACTCAACCGGGACAGGGGTTCCACGAGCAGTACTTC	CASSRITQPGQGFHEQYF
.	TRBV3-1/TRBV3-2	TRBJ2-2	.	15	TGTGCCAGCAGCCAAGCACGGGGTTGGACCGGGGAGCTGTTTTTT	CASSQARGWTGELFF
.	TRBV2	TRBJ1-1	.	13	TGTGCCAGCAATCAGGGCCTAAACACTGAAGCTTTCTTT	CASNQGLNTEAFF
.	TRBV5-1	TRBJ1-2	.	14	TGCGCCAGCAGTTTAATAGGGGGTGTCGATGGCTACACCTTC	CASSLIGGVDGYTF
TRBD1	TRBV30	TRBJ1-1	few	11	TGTGCCTGGAGTAGGGGGCCTGAAGCTTTCTTT	CAWSRGPEAFF
.	TRBV27	TRBJ2-7	.	14	TGTGCCAGCAGTTTAAGTGGACAGCCCTACGAGCAGTACTTC	CASSLSGQPYEQYF
TRBD1	TRBV25-1	TRBJ1-2	.	14	TGTGCCAGCAGTCAGGGGGGACAGCTTTATGGCTACACCTTC	CASSQGGQLYGYTF
.	TRBV6-1	TRBJ1-1	.	15	TGTGCCAGCAGTGAAATGTGGAGTGGCAACACTGAAGCTTTCTTT	CASSEMWSGNTEAFF
.	TRBV6-5	TRBJ1-1	.	14	TGTGCCAGCAGCCCCCCCGGGATGAACACTGAAGCTTTCTTT	CASSPPGMNTEAFF
.	TRBV6-6	TRBJ1-5	.	15	TGTGCCAGCAGTGCGCAACACTCGGGTGATCAGCCCCAGCATTTT	CASSAQHSGDQPQHF
.	TRBV6-5	TRBJ1-1	once	13	TGTGCCGTAAGCGTGGTTTGGGACACTGAAGCTTTCTTT	CAVSVVWDTEAFF
.	TRBV7-3	TRBJ1-1	.	13	TGTGCCAGCAGCTCAAACAGGAACACTGAAGCTTTCTTT	CASSSNRNTEAFF
TRBD2	TRBV3-1/TRBV3-2	TRBJ2-1	.	16	TGTGCCAGCAGCCCCCCGACTAGCGGGGTTTACAATGAGCAGTTCTTC	CASSPPTSGVYNEQFF
TRBD1	TRBV5-1	TRBJ2-5	.	15	TGCGCCAGCAGCTTCTCACCAGGGGGCCAAGAGACCCAGTACTTC	CASSFSPGGQETQYF
TRBD1	TRBV10-3	TRBJ1-2	.	17	TGTGCCATCAGCGATCTGACCGGGACAGGGTTTGACTATGGCTACACCTTC	CAISDLTGTGFDYGYTF
.	TRBV19	TRBJ2-1	few	14	TGTGCCAGTAGTGTACTAGCTACCTACAATGAGCAGTTCTTC	CASSVLATYNEQFF
.	TRBV18	TRBJ1-2	once	12	TGTGCCAGCTCACCCACAGATGATGGCTACACCTTC	CASSPTDDGYTF
.	TRBV9	TRBJ2-1	.	14	TGTGCCAGCAGCGTAGGGACAGCTAACAATGAGCAGTTCTTC	CASSVGTANNEQFF
.	TRBV19	TRBJ1-6	.	16	TGTGCCAGTAGTATTTTTGGGGGGATCGACCGGTCACCCCTCCACTTT	CASSIFGGIDRSPLHF
TRBD1	TRBV25-1	TRBJ1-2	.	14	TGTGCCAGCAGCACGACAGGGGTAGTAAATGGCTACACCTTC	CASSTTGVVNGYTF
.	TRBV7-9	TRBJ1-1	few	15	TGTGCCAGCAGCTTAGCCGAGGTCTTGAACACTGAAGCTTTCTTT	CASSLAEVLNTEAFF
.	TRBV7-6	TRBJ2-5	.	14	TGTGCCAGCAGCCCTAGTCTCTCGCAAGAGACCCAGTACTTC	CASSPSLSQETQYF
.	TRBV6-1	TRBJ1-2	.	16	TGTGCCAGCAGTGAAAGAGGGTCAGGTTCGTTCTATGGCTACACCTTC	CASSERGSGSFYGYTF
.	TRBV11-2	TRBJ2-7	.	15	TGTGCCAGCAGCTTGACGGACACCTGGTCCTACGAGCAGTACTTC	CASSLTDTWSYEQYF
TRBD1	TRBV5-8	TRBJ1-2	.	15	TGTGCCAGCAGCCCCCAGGGGGCAGGAAACTATGGCTACACCTTC	CASSPQGAGNYGYTF
.	TRBV4-1	TRBJ1-1	few	11	TGCGCCAGCAGCCAAGATAACCGCGTCTCGTTT	CASSQDNRVSF
.	TRBV6-5	TRBJ2-5	once	14	TGTGCCAGCCGGGGGAGAGGGGCCCAAGAGACCCAGTACTTC	CASRGRGAQETQYF
.	TRBV18	TRBJ2-7	.	14	TGTGCCAGCTCCTCTATGACAGGTTCCTACGAGCAGTACTTC	CASSSMTGSYEQYF
.	TRBV12-3/TRBV12-4	TRBJ1-5	.	13	TGTGCCAGCAGTTTACAGGGCAGCCAGCCCCAGCATTTT	CASSLQGSQPQHF
.	TRBV5-1	TRBJ2-3	.	16	TGCGCCAGCAGCTTGGTGCGGGGCAGGGGGTTCGATACGCAGTATTTT	CASSLVRGRGFDTQYF